The T cell receptor beta chain described here comes from a study of cytomegalovirus exposure and HLA in healthy donors. About this clone: Its antigen remains unidentified.

Study-wide results and caveats: CMV antigen specificity of a few CMV-associated chains was confirmed in vitro. By a later analysis, the bulk of CMV-associated TCR beta chains appeared HLA-restricted.

The PCR made use of 60 Vbeta and 13 Jbeta primers. TCRdb's copy holds only in-frame clones and misses some; the assay was immunoSEQ multiplex PCR. Among roughly 160,000 clones listed, 87% were seen once. The ends were cut back, 10 bases at V and 3 bases at J, with 19 bases in the middle. The CDR3 extends over 15 amino acids. Germline V CDR1 and CDR2: LNHDA, SQIVND (reference sequence). The sample taken for sequencing was PBMCs. The V call is TRBV19, the J call TRBJ1-5, with a weak D call TRBD1 (6 bases). The clonotype originates from a woman in her twenties or thirties in good health and CMV-seronegative. CDR3 in amino acids: CATTKGQGSNQPQHF. Written as DNA, the CDR3 is TGTGCCACTACAAAGGGGCAGGGGTCCAATCAGCCCCAGCATTTT.